Here is one TCR beta chain with its context. Its specificity is not known. The entry originates in a study of T cell repertoires in cytomegalovirus infection. MiXCR, run by TCRdb on the reads, gives a single entry per CDR3 protein. The sample contains approximately 350,000 distinct CDR3 sequences, about 35% of which appear only once. The CDR3 sequence is 14 residues long. The V and J ends lost 5 bases and 3 bases respectively, with 13 bases between them. The V gene is TRBV12-3 or TRBV12-4, the J gene TRBJ1-1; possible D gene TRBD1, 6 bases. The sample was cultured PBMCs, taken from culture after CMV antigen stimulation. The sequence was collected from a human donor in good health (CMV status not recorded). Some clones in this sample may be carry-over from other donors' samples. CDR3 residues: CASSPRTADTEAFF. Here the CDR3 DNA reads TGTGCCAGCAGTCCACGGACAGCGGACACTGAAGCTTTCTTT.